This TCR beta chain was identified during a study of CD8 T cells in ankylosing spondylitis. Study-wide results and caveats: There were earlier reports of some motif variants in reactive arthritis synovial fluid and blood. Disease-linked clones, CD8+, were relatively rare in peripheral blood.

The table lists this clonotype with many counts. What it recognizes is unknown. TCRdb reprocessed the 5' RACE reads via MiXCR and lists one record per CDR3 protein. Of roughly 230,000 distinct CDR3 sequences listed, 18% are singletons. V lost 7 bases and J lost 1, with 11 bases in between. Germline CDR1 LGHNA, CDR2 YSLEER. The CDR3 loop spans 15 amino acids. The receptor was isolated from a male donor with ankylosing spondylitis or in good health (not recorded which). Sequencing was performed on blood, either unsorted or a sorted T cell fraction (not recorded which). V usage is TRBV4-3 and J usage is TRBJ2-6; the D is unclear. CDR3 bases: TGCGCCAGCACCACAACGGCGTCTGGGGCCAACGTCCTGACTTTC. Its translation is CASTTTASGANVLTF.